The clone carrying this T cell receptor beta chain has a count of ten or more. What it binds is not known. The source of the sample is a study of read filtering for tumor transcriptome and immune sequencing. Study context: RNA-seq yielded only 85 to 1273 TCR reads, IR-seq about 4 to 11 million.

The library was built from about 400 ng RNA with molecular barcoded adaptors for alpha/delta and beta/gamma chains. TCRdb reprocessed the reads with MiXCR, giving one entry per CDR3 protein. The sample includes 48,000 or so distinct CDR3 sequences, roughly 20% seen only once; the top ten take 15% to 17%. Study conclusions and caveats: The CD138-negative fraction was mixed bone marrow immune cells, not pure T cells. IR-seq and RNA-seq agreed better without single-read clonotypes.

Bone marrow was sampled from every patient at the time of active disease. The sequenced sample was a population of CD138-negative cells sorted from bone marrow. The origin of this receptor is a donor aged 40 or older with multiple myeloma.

CDR3 nucleotides: TGTGCCAGCAGCCGGGGGGGGGGGGCGAACCAAGAGACCCAGTACTTC. Residues: CASSRGGGANQETQYF. The chain has TRBV6-6 and TRBJ2-5, with 8 bases identical to TRBD2. Trimming at V came to 6 bases and at J to 0 bases, leaving 9 bases not matched to a gene. CDR3 length: 16 amino acids. Germline V lookup: CDR1 MNHNY, CDR2 SVGAGI (reference sequence).